A selection of T cell receptor beta chains follows, all from one sample in a study of T cells in Graves' hyperthyroidism and ophthalmopathy. Each CDR3 protein is one row after TCRdb ran MiXCR on the multiplex PCR reads. This table has hundreds of thousands of distinct CDR3 sequences, 16% appearing once. The sequenced material came from blood. These receptors originate from a woman aged 40 to 55 with Graves' ophthalmopathy. Each CDR3 is given with its conserved first and last residue. A D gene is named only where the DNA matches it firmly. The size field is filled for only some rows; it gives once, few, many or a size class.

d_gene	j_gene	len	v_gene	abundance	CDR3aa	CDR3nt
TRBD2	TRBJ2-7	15	TRBV5-1	many	CASSLAGGLGYEQYF	TGCGCCAGCAGCTTAGCGGGAGGGCTAGGCTACGAGCAGTACTTC
TRBD2	TRBJ2-1	13	TRBV7-9	-	CASSHRGGGEQFF	TGTGCCAGCAGCCACCGGGGGGGCGGTGAGCAGTTCTTC
TRBD1	TRBJ1-5	15	TRBV5-1	-	CASSSGQGSGQPQHF	TGCGCCAGCAGCTCGGGACAGGGGTCGGGTCAGCCCCAGCATTTT
-	TRBJ2-5	14	TRBV5-1	many	CASSVTGLYETQYF	TGCGCCAGCAGTGTAACAGGGTTGTACGAGACCCAGTACTTC
-	TRBJ2-5	15	TRBV7-3	few	CASSLQGQVQETQYF	TGTGCCAGCAGCCTCCAGGGGCAGGTCCAAGAGACCCAGTACTTC
TRBD1	TRBJ1-1	12	TRBV20-1	many	CSARDSWTEAFF	TGCAGTGCCAGGGACAGTTGGACTGAAGCTTTCTTT
-	TRBJ2-3	14	TRBV12-5	many	CASGLAPSQDTQYF	TGTGCTAGTGGTTTGGCCCCCTCCCAGGATACGCAGTATTTT
TRBD1	TRBJ1-1	16	TRBV30	many	CAWTEGDSYMNTEAFF	TGTGCCTGGACCGAAGGGGACAGCTACATGAACACTGAAGCTTTCTTT
TRBD1	TRBJ2-7	14	TRBV20-1	-	CSARDPRTGYEQYF	TGCAGTGCTAGAGATCCTAGGACAGGGTACGAGCAGTACTTC
-	TRBJ2-1	17	TRBV15	-	CATSRARQGAIYNEQFF	TGTGCCACCAGCAGAGCCCGGCAGGGCGCCATCTACAATGAGCAGTTCTTC